This passage covers 7 T cell receptor beta chains from one sample sequenced in a study of vaccination effects on CD4 cells after COVID-19. The data were produced by immunoSEQ multiplex PCR, yet TCRdb's version contains in-frame clones alone and is incomplete. The sample holds about 55,000 clones, roughly 76% seen once. Peptide-pool stimulation followed by sequencing identified expanded antigen-specific CD4+ clonotypes in the ViraFEST assay. It was after 10 days of culture that CD4+ T cells were isolated. Among the vaccine recipients, none had a prior SARS-CoV-2 infection, and nucleocapsid antibodies were negative. What these receptors recognize is not known. The sample consisted of CD4+ T cells from PBMCs cultured with SARS-CoV-2 spike peptides, taken before COVID-19 vaccination. The receptors come from a human donor who received a COVID-19 vaccine.

This clone has just one count. The chain combines TRBV10-3 with TRBJ1-3; 7 bases align to TRBD1. The V gene's germline CDR1 is ENHRY and CDR2 SYGVKD. This CDR3 has 12 residues. The ends lost 10 bases at V and 3 bases at J; junction bases unmatched: 3. This CDR3 reads CATTGDGNTIYF. The CDR3 DNA reads TGTGCCACCACAGGGGATGGAAACACCATATATTTT.

The V and J genes are TRBV29-1 and TRBJ2-5; 7 bases are shared with TRBD2. The ends lost 4 bases at V and 4 bases at J; junction bases unmatched: 12. The CDR3 has 15 amino acids. Looked up from germline, CDR1 is SQVTM and CDR2 is ANQGSEA. CDR3 region: CSVVLAGDVVETQYF. Written as DNA, the CDR3 is TGCAGCGTTGTACTGGCGGGAGATGTGGTAGAGACCCAGTACTTC.

In this sample, this clone turned up once. The rearrangement links TRBV24-1 to TRBJ2-3; no definite D call. The V and J ends lost 0 bases and 3 bases respectively, with 9 bases between them. Germline assignment: CDR1 KGHDR and CDR2 SFDVKD. The CDR3 contains 15 residues. The CDR3 DNA sequence: TGTGCCACCAGTGATTTGCGAGTCCCGACAGATACGCAGTATTTT. Amino acids: CATSDLRVPTDTQYF.

The chain is built from TRBV18 and TRBJ1-2, with D unresolved. Per germline, CDR1 KGHSH and CDR2 LQKENI. V was trimmed by 6 bases and J by 6 bases, leaving 20 bases between them. There are 15 residues in the CDR3. The DNA of the CDR3 is TGTGCCAGCTCCCCCCTTATGGACGGAATTCATGGCTACACCTTC. This codes for CASSPLMDGIHGYTF.

In its sample, this clone was seen a few times. This sequence joins TRBV11-3 and TRBJ2-5; a possible D gene is TRBD2 (5 bases). The CDR3 is made up of 15 amino acids. Per germline, CDR1 SGHNT and CDR2 YENEEA. V was cut by 1 base and J by 4 bases, with 13 bases left in between. CDR3 amino acids: CASSLGGLGGETQYF. Here the CDR3 DNA reads TGTGCCAGCAGCTTAGGCGGGCTAGGAGGAGAGACCCAGTACTTC. Combining the CDR3 with reference TRBV11-3 and TRBJ2-5 gives the whole variable domain EAGVVQSPRYKIIEKKQPVAFWCNPISGHNTLYWYLQNLGQGPELLIRYENEEAVDDSQLPKDRFSAERLKGVDSTLKIQPAELGDSAVYLCASSLGGLGGETQYFGPGTRLLVL.

The chain has TRBV6-5 and TRBJ2-2; tentative D call: TRBD2 (6 bases). Germline lookup yields CDR1 MNHEY and CDR2 SVGAGI. This CDR3 has 15 residues. Trimming shortened V by 7 bases and J by 3 bases, and 15 bases separated the two germline ends. The DNA for the CDR3 is TGTGCCAGCAAACAGCCAGGCGGGGACACCGGGGAGCTGTTTTTT. It specifies CASKQPGGDTGELFF.

CDR3 loop: CASSSEGRWTPLHF. In DNA form, the CDR3 reads TGTGCCAGCAGCTCTGAGGGACGCTGGACCCCCCTCCACTTT. The genes are TRBV7-2 and TRBJ1-6; TRBD1 is a possible D gene (5 bases). Germline V gives CDR1 SGHTA, CDR2 FQGNSA. Trimming took 4 bases from V and 13 from J, leaving 17 bases between them. The CDR3 is 14 residues long. Using reference TRBV7-2 and TRBJ1-6 for the parts outside the CDR3, the full variable domain is GAGVSQSPSNKVTEKGKDVELRCDPISGHTALYWYRQSLGQGLEFLIYFQGNSAPDKSGLPSDRFSAERTGGSVSTLTIQRTQQEDSAVYLCASSSEGRWTPLHFGNGTRLTVT.